This T cell receptor (beta chain) was identified in a study of blood T cell repertoires in COVID-19. Study overall: Acute-phase and convalescent COVID-19 samples originated in the United States, Italy and Spain. In each case, the material was cDNA or gDNA derived from T cells, B-cell-depleted T cells, or PBMCs.

V shed 4 bases, J shed 4 bases, and the junction held 7 bases outside the gene matches. The germline V gene has CDR1 KGHDR and CDR2 SFDVKD. There are 15 residues in the CDR3. In the authors' workflow: Amplification of reference gene primers provided the estimated nucleated cell counts. Method: immunoSEQ multiplex PCR; TCRdb's copy keeps in-frame clones and lacks some. The V and J calls and clone size are taken from that table; D and trimming were inferred from the DNA. The sample lists 80,000 to 130,000 clones, more than 90% occurring once. V is TRBV24-1 and J is TRBJ1-2; 8 bases are a match to TRBD1. The source is a man aged 65-85 years with acute or convalescent COVID-19. The sequenced sample was peripheral blood. The CDR3 sequence: CATSDSGGASYGYTF. The CDR3 nucleotides read TGTGCCACCAGTGACTCAGGGGGCGCGAGCTATGGCTACACCTTC.